These T cell receptor beta chains were read from a single sample in a study of beta chain features in type 1 diabetes. Assay used: immunoSEQ multiplex PCR; TCRdb lists only in-frame clones, some missing. The sample contains 20,000 to 30,000 clones, over 60% of which appear only once. The sample was Tregs from blood. These receptors were collected from a woman between 40 and 50 years old in good health. Both conserved end residues are part of each CDR3. D genes are given only for firm matches. Clone size is not always given. Where it is, it says once, few, many or a class for expanded clones.

v_gene,d_gene,j_gene,abundance,CDR3aa,CDR3nt
TRBV7-2,.,TRBJ2-7,.,CASSLQLSVYEQYF,TGTGCCAGCAGCTTACAGTTAAGCGTCTACGAGCAGTACTTC
TRBV12-5,.,TRBJ1-1,.,CASGLRGNTEAFF,TGTGCTAGTGGTTTGAGAGGGAACACTGAAGCTTTCTTT
TRBV6-5,.,TRBJ2-5,.,CATQGPWGETQYF,TGTGCCACCCAGGGTCCATGGGGAGAGACCCAGTACTTC
TRBV7-8,.,TRBJ1-3,.,CASSLALARNTIYF,TGTGCCAGCAGCTTAGCATTGGCGAGGAACACCATATATTTT
TRBV12-2,.,TRBJ1-2,.,CASRPRDRVHYGYTF,TGTGCAAGTCGCCCACGCGACAGGGTTCACTATGGCTACACCTTC
TRBV5-1,TRBD1,TRBJ2-1,.,CASSPGTGLSNEQFF,TGCGCCAGCAGCCCCGGGACAGGCCTATCCAATGAGCAGTTCTTC
TRBV7-2,.,TRBJ2-3,medium-sized,CASSLDVGQTDTQYF,TGTGCCAGCAGCTTGGACGTTGGACAGACAGATACGCAGTATTTT
TRBV19,.,TRBJ1-1,once,CASSLGGKNTEAFF,TGTGCCAGTAGCCTCGGGGGGAAGAACACTGAAGCTTTCTTT
TRBV11-3,.,TRBJ2-2,.,CASSPGGVNTGELFF,TGTGCCAGCAGCCCCGGGGGAGTAAACACCGGGGAGCTGTTTTTT
TRBV10-3,.,TRBJ1-6,.,CAMGANSPLHF,TGTGCCATGGGGGCTAATTCACCCCTCCACTTT
TRBV29-1,.,TRBJ2-7,once,CSYKGLTYGQYF,TGCAGCTATAAAGGACTGACATACGGGCAGTACTTC
TRBV18,TRBD1,TRBJ2-7,once,CASSDRGPHEQYF,TGTGCCAGCTCCGACAGGGGTCCCCACGAGCAGTACTTC
TRBV6-6,.,TRBJ2-4,.,CASSPAGRENIQYF,TGTGCCAGCAGTCCGGCGGGGCGAGAAAACATTCAGTACTTC
TRBV11-2,.,TRBJ1-1,once,CASSLGGSGVFGFF,TGTGCCAGCAGCTTAGGGGGCTCTGGCGTCTTTGGTTTCTTT
TRBV6-1,TRBD1,TRBJ1-1,.,CASSEIRGRTEAFF,TGTGCCAGCAGTGAAATCAGGGGGCGTACTGAAGCTTTCTTT
TRBV5-4,TRBD2,TRBJ2-7,.,CASSLGGLVNYEQYF,TGTGCCAGCAGCTTGGGGGGACTAGTAAACTACGAGCAGTACTTC
TRBV5-4,.,TRBJ2-6,once,CASSLRFKGQLNRGANVLTF,TGTGCCAGCAGCCTAAGGTTCAAGGGGCAACTCAATCGCGGGGCCAACGTCCTGACTTTC
TRBV27,.,TRBJ2-6,.,CASSRGGTGANVLTF,TGTGCCAGCAGCCGGGGAGGTACTGGGGCCAACGTCCTGACTTTC
TRBV20-1,.,TRBJ2-7,.,CSASQVYEQYF,TGCAGTGCTAGCCAGGTATACGAGCAGTACTTC
TRBV16,.,TRBJ1-5,few,CASTVRGAGSYQPQHF,TGTGCCAGCACCGTGCGTGGGGCAGGTAGTTATCAGCCCCAGCATTTT
TRBV5-1,.,TRBJ1-2,few,CASSRENNYGYTF,TGCGCCAGCAGCCGGGAGAACAACTATGGCTACACCTTC
TRBV5-1,.,TRBJ1-1,.,CASSPDRGSSLNTEAFF,TGCGCCAGCAGCCCGGACCGGGGGTCCAGCCTGAACACTGAAGCTTTCTTT
TRBV7-9,TRBD2,TRBJ2-5,.,CASSSPTSPETQYF,TGTGCCAGCAGCTCCCCGACTAGCCCGGAGACCCAGTACTTC
TRBV23-1,.,TRBJ1-6,.,CASSQSLDSQTYSYNSPLHF,TGCGCCAGCAGTCAATCTTTGGACAGCCAAACTTACTCCTATAATTCACCCCTCCACTTT
TRBV7-9,.,TRBJ1-5,once,CASSLRTAMGNQPQHF,TGTGCCAGCAGCCTCAGGACAGCCATGGGCAATCAGCCCCAGCATTTT
TRBV19,TRBD1,TRBJ1-2,.,CASTHRRPGQGSNYGYTF,TGTGCCAGTACCCATCGCCGTCCGGGACAGGGAAGTAACTATGGCTACACCTTC
TRBV27,.,TRBJ2-7,.,CASSSSGYEQYF,TGTGCCAGCAGTTCTTCAGGCTACGAGCAGTACTTC